The source of this T cell receptor beta chain is a study of vaccination and CD4 T cells after COVID-19. The trim removed 6 bases at V and 5 bases at J, leaving 12 bases unmatched. Germline V gives CDR1 MNHNS, CDR2 SASEGT. There are 15 residues in the CDR3. The treatment was: approximately nine-day PBMC culture with coronavirus spike peptide pools or control peptides (ViraFEST assay). Remarks on this clonotype: Antigen specificity is unknown.

Sequencing of cultured CD4+ T cell DNA used the Oncomine TCR Beta short-read assay. TCRdb called the PCR reads again in MiXCR, with one record for every CDR3 protein. The data contain fewer than 15,000 distinct CDR3 sequences, 76% of them seen just once; the ten biggest clones take up around 9.9%. The J gene is TRBJ2-7, the V gene TRBV6-1, with 8 bases that match TRBD1. Sequences were obtained from CD4+ T cells from blood, cultured in vitro. The source is a human donor who had recovered from COVID-19. In DNA form, the CDR3 reads TGTGCCAGCAGACCGGACAGGGCAAAACTGGACGAGCAGTACTTC. Amino acid sequence: CASRPDRAKLDEQYF.